This T cell receptor (beta chain) was profiled in a study of T cell changes during pregnancy in multiple sclerosis. The method was immunoSEQ multiplex PCR; TCRdb's version includes in-frame clones alone and lacks a portion of them. This sample has approximately 70,000 clones, with around 94% found just once. Germline-derived CDR1 and CDR2 are SGHTA and FQGNSA. CDR3 length equals 16 residues. The V gene end was trimmed by 7 bases and the J gene end by 7 bases; junction bases not matched to a gene: 14. The V call is TRBV7-2, the J call TRBJ2-1; 9 positions agree with TRBD2. The sample here was CD4+ T cells from peripheral blood mononuclear cells, taken after pregnancy. The clonotype was recovered from a female donor with multiple sclerosis, enrolled in a pregnancy study. The CDR3 region is CASTTSGGRNTNEQFF. The CDR3 nucleotides are TGTGCCAGCACCACAAGCGGGGGGAGGAATACTAATGAGCAGTTCTTC.